This TCR beta chain derives from a study of blood T cell repertoires in COVID-19. The overall study: Samples taken during acute and convalescent COVID-19 were collected in the United States, Italy and Spain.

Germline CDR1 is SGDLS and CDR2 is YYNGEE. CDR3 size: 14 residues. J was trimmed by 8 bases and V by 4 bases; bases with no gene match: 8. Repertoires were generated with immunoSEQ multiplex PCR, while TCRdb's copy carries only in-frame clones and drops some. In the table there are 90,000 or so clones, approximately 83% of which are singletons. The sequence came from a man in his sixties with acute or convalescent COVID-19. The chain couples TRBV9 to TRBJ2-3, with 9 bases identical to TRBD2. Specimen: peripheral blood. The CDR3 DNA follows: TGTGCCAGCAGCCCCGGCGGGGGGGGAGGTACGCAGTATTTT. Translation gives CASSPGGGGGTQYF.